These T cell receptor beta chains were read from a single sample in a study of PD-1 blockade in classical Hodgkin lymphoma. TCRdb keeps only in-frame clones here, not all; method: immunoSEQ multiplex PCR. Counted here are approximately 15,000 clones, roughly 84% occurring once; the ten biggest clones make up roughly 24%. Sequenced material: peripheral blood mononuclear cells (PBMCs), taken at baseline. The origin of the receptors is a human donor with classical Hodgkin lymphoma. CDR3s include the opening cysteine and the closing phenylalanine or tryptophan. The order of the fields is V gene, CDR3 protein.

V gene: TRBV4-1; CDR3 protein: CASSPTGTVQETQYF
V gene: TRBV10-3; CDR3 protein: CAISESGQNTGELFF
V gene: TRBV4-3; CDR3 protein: CASRNTGASTDTQYF
V gene: TRBV5-6; CDR3 protein: CASSLEGLTNTGELFF
V gene: TRBV4-2; CDR3 protein: CASSQDTWAGELFF
V gene: TRBV9; CDR3 protein: CASSEGPGQGTPLHF
V gene: TRBV10-3; CDR3 protein: CAISDEFIYGYTF
V gene: TRBV6-5; CDR3 protein: CASSYSWTGSQPQHF
V gene: TRBV19; CDR3 protein: CASSTQGLGNEQFF
V gene: TRBV29-1; CDR3 protein: CSVGEGYEQYF
V gene: TRBV10-3; CDR3 protein: CAISDPVVGGTEAFF
V gene: TRBV15; CDR3 protein: CATSSLRDSYEQYF
V gene: TRBV27; CDR3 protein: CASSLWGLAGAIDNEQFF
V gene: TRBV5-1; CDR3 protein: CASSSQTGGSEAFF
V gene: TRBV30; CDR3 protein: CAWSVGGQGPPLHF
V gene: TRBV7-9; CDR3 protein: CASSPLGGAGTDTQYF
V gene: TRBV19; CDR3 protein: CASSIQAGTANEQFF
V gene: TRBV7-6; CDR3 protein: CASSARTGYGTQYF
V gene: TRBV7-6; CDR3 protein: CASSERTGTNTGELFF
V gene: TRBV7-8; CDR3 protein: CASSLTTRQLNQPQHF
V gene: TRBV7-2; CDR3 protein: CASSLPAGASSGNTEAFF
V gene: TRBV7-2; CDR3 protein: CASSFLQGSGTEAFF
V gene: TRBV7-2; CDR3 protein: CASSLYWPLGGRTDTQYF
V gene: TRBV9; CDR3 protein: CASSRRGDANTGELFF
V gene: TRBV5-5; CDR3 protein: CASSQAGGRDEAFF